The 24 T cell receptor beta chains listed next were all sequenced from one sample in a study of circulating CD8 cells and anti-PD-1 response in melanoma. The QIAseq Immune Repertoire TCR panel built the libraries from around 15 ng of total RNA. TCRdb independently ran MiXCR on the reads; one entry per CDR3 protein. This repertoire includes 45 distinct CDR3 sequences. Sorting of live CD3+CD8+TCRalphabeta+ cells by PD-1 and/or TIGIT gave four subsets. Specimen: CD8+ T cells from PBMCs, collected at baseline or after one month of anti-PD-1 therapy (not recorded which). The receptors derive from a human donor with melanoma.

This clonotype is labeled large. The CDR3 spells CASSIMRLGTGELFF. CDR3 DNA: TGTGCCAGTAGTATAATGCGACTTGGAACCGGGGAGCTGTTTTTT. This chain joins TRBV19 and TRBJ2-2; no clear D. V was clipped by 2 bases and J by 5 bases, with 12 bases between them. Germline V lookup: CDR1 LNHDA, CDR2 SQIVND (reference sequence). CDR3 length: 15 amino acids.

Sample share makes this clonotype large. V is TRBV2 and J is TRBJ2-1; the D is unclear. The V end was cut by 9 bases, the J end by 7 bases, with 16 bases between. Germline CDR1 reads SNHLY; CDR2 reads FYNNEI. This CDR3 is 13 amino acids long. The CDR3 spells CASSEIRNNEQFF. The CDR3 DNA follows: TGTGCCAGTTCCGAAATCCGCAATAATGAGCAGTTCTTC.

This clonotype ranks as large. This chain connects TRBV6-5 to TRBJ1-4; possibly TRBD1 for D (6 bases). Germline-derived CDR1 and CDR2 are MNHEY and SVGAGI. The germline V and J ends were trimmed by 6 bases and 6 bases, with 17 bases remaining between them. CDR3 size: 15 residues. CDR3 nucleotides: TGTGCCAGCAGCCCCGAGGGGGAGGCCGATGAAAAACTGTTTTTT. Translated: CASSPEGEADEKLFF.

The CDR3 sequence is CASSYREAGELFF. Written as DNA, the CDR3 is TGTGCCAGCAGCTACAGGGAGGCCGGGGAGCTGTTTTTT. The V and J genes are TRBV12-3 or TRBV12-4 and TRBJ2-2, with D perhaps given as TRBD1 or TRBD2 (6 bases each). This CDR3 comprises 13 residues. V gave up 6 bases and J gave up 6 bases, with 11 bases separating them.

By share of the sample, this clonotype is medium-sized. Sequence at one end of the junction differs from germline and may be a read error. This chain joins TRBV23-1 and TRBJ2-3; 12 nucleotides match TRBD1. TRBV23-1 is identified as an open reading frame with a role that is uncertain. There are 14 residues in the CDR3. CDR3 sequence reads: CASSRLDRDRGLVF. The CDR3 DNA reads TGCGCCAGCAGTCGTCTAGACCGGGACAGGGGGCTCGTATTT.

This clonotype counts as large. The chain has TRBV20-1 and TRBJ2-4; tentative D call: TRBD2 (6 bases). CDR1 is DFQATT and CDR2 is SNEGSKA in the germline V gene (reference sequence). V lost 5 bases, J lost 0 bases, and 17 bases lay in between. This CDR3 is built from 16 residues. The CDR3 here is CSASPPRDLAKNIQYF. For the CDR3, the DNA is TGCAGTGCTTCCCCCCCCAGGGACTTAGCCAAAAACATTCAGTACTTC.

By sample share, this clonotype is large. J is TRBJ1-1 and V is TRBV19; D gene uncertain. The CDR3 consists of 14 residues. Germline values: CDR1 LNHDA, CDR2 SQIVND (reference sequence). V was clipped by 5 bases and J by 2 bases, with 12 bases between them. The CDR3 DNA reads as TGTGCCAGTAGTCTCTGGGCGGATAACACTGAAGCTTTCTTT. This codes for CASSLWADNTEAFF.

This clonotype counts as large (0.1 to 1%). The rearrangement joins TRBV24-1 to TRBJ2-1; D is unresolved. The germline V gene has CDR1 KGHDR and CDR2 SFDVKD. V was pared by 4 bases and J by 5 bases, with 14 bases between. The CDR3 has 15 amino acids. CDR3 sequence (DNA): TGTGCCACCAGTGACACCCGGCCCCCTAACAATGAGCAGTTCTTC. Its protein product is CATSDTRPPNNEQFF.

Relative to its sample, this clonotype is medium-sized. The rearrangement uses TRBV28 and TRBJ2-7; the D gene is possibly TRBD1 (5 bases). Germline CDR1 is MDHEN and CDR2 is SYDVKM. The CDR3 covers 15 residues. The V end lost 7 bases, the J end lost 1 base, and 17 bases lay between the germline ends. CDR3 in DNA: TGTGCCAGCACCGCCTGGGCAGGGCCTTCCTACGAGCAGTACTTC. Amino acid sequence: CASTAWAGPSYEQYF.

This clonotype is labeled large (0.1 to 1%). The genes are TRBV4-1 and TRBJ1-2; tentative D call: TRBD1 (6 bases). Per germline, CDR1 MGHRA and CDR2 YSYEKL. Trimming stripped 4 bases from V and 1 base from J, with 19 bases between. The CDR3 runs 17 residues. CDR3 nucleotide sequence: TGCGCCAGCAGCCCCCGGGACATAGCTACAATTAACTATGGCTACACCTTC. This translates into CASSPRDIATINYGYTF.

This clonotype is large in the sample. This chain links TRBV19 with TRBJ2-7; 9 bases line up with TRBD1. The germline V gene has CDR1 LNHDA and CDR2 SQIVND (reference sequence). J gave up 6 bases and V 6 bases, and 6 bases lay outside the gene matches. The CDR3 length is 13 residues. The CDR3 DNA sequence: TGTGCCAGTAGCTTGACAGGGGGTGGCGAGCAGTACTTC. This codes for CASSLTGGGEQYF.

The gene calls are TRBV12-3 or TRBV12-4 and TRBJ2-1; unclear D gene. The CDR3 is 15 amino acids. Trimming took 7 bases from V and 1 from J, leaving 14 bases between them. CDR3 region: CASNSGRRSYNEQFF. DNA of the CDR3: TGTGCCAGCAACTCGGGCCGGCGGTCCTACAATGAGCAGTTCTTC.

Within the sample, this clonotype is large. V usage is TRBV20-1 and J usage is TRBJ2-7; TRBD1 is a possible D gene (6 bases). Germline loops: CDR1 DFQATT, CDR2 SNEGSKA (reference sequence). Trimming cost V 5 bases and J 3 bases, with 17 bases left between them. The CDR3 extends over 14 amino acids. Here the CDR3 DNA reads TGCAGTGCTTTGACCTCGGACAGTTACTACGAGCAGTACTTC. Protein sequence: CSALTSDSYYEQYF.

Within the sample, this clonotype is medium-sized. CDR3 sequence: CASSDAGTGELFF. In DNA form, the CDR3 reads TGTGCCAGCAGTGACGCAGGCACCGGGGAGCTGTTTTTT. This sequence joins TRBV6-4 and TRBJ2-2, with D unresolved. This CDR3 is 13 amino acids long. CDR1 and CDR2 from the germline V gene are MRHNA and SNTAGT. The V and J ends lost 2 bases and 4 bases respectively, with 5 bases between them.

This clonotype is large (0.1 to 1%) by share. J is TRBJ1-6 and V is TRBV19, with 7 bases aligning to TRBD1. This CDR3 is built from 14 residues. Trimming took 6 bases from V and 10 from J; bases not matched to a gene: 9. CDR1 is LNHDA, CDR2 SQIVND, per germline (reference sequence). CDR3 sequence reads: CASSPRQGESPLHF. As DNA, the CDR3 is TGTGCCAGTAGCCCAAGACAGGGAGAATCACCCCTCCACTTT.

This clonotype is large by share. This chain joins TRBV9 and TRBJ2-1; 14 bases match TRBD2. Germline V gene data show CDR1 as SGDLS and CDR2 as YYNGEE. The CDR3 is 18 amino acids. The V and J ends lost 0 bases and 8 bases, in that order; junction bases with no gene match: 10. Here the CDR3 reads CASSVEGLAGAPGDEQFF. The DNA of the CDR3 is TGTGCCAGCAGCGTAGAGGGACTAGCGGGGGCCCCCGGCGATGAGCAGTTCTTC.

The CDR3 loop is CASSVEDSSVGDEQFF. DNA of the CDR3: TGTGCCAGCAGCGTAGAGGACAGCTCCGTCGGCGATGAGCAGTTCTTC. The chain combines TRBV9 with TRBJ2-1; D is perhaps TRBD1 (6 bases). There are 16 residues in the CDR3. The ends were cut back, 0 bases at V and 8 bases at J, with 18 bases in the middle. Germline CDR1 and CDR2: SGDLS and YYNGEE.

The V gene is TRBV20-1, the J gene TRBJ2-1; no clear D. Germline loops: CDR1 DFQATT, CDR2 SNEGSKA (reference sequence). V was pared by 6 bases and J by 0 bases, with 12 bases between. The CDR3 is made up of 14 amino acids. Written as DNA, the CDR3 is TGCAGTGCCCCCCCGCAGAGCTCCTACAATGAGCAGTTCTTC. It specifies CSAPPQSSYNEQFF.

This clonotype is large (0.1 to 1%) in the sample. This chain links TRBV7-2 with TRBJ2-5; the D is unclear. The CDR3 has 13 amino acids. The V end was cut by 1 base, the J end by 4 bases, with 7 bases between. Germline V gene data show CDR1 as SGHTA and CDR2 as FQGNSA. The DNA for the CDR3 is TGTGCCAGCAGCTTAGATCTAGGAGAGACCCAGTACTTC. This gives the protein CASSLDLGETQYF.

This rearrangement joins TRBV19 to TRBJ2-7, with 10 bases fitting TRBD1. V gave up 9 bases and J gave up 0 bases; unmatched junction bases: 5. Germline V gene lookup returns CDR1 LNHDA and CDR2 SQIVND (reference sequence). The CDR3 has 14 residues. The DNA for the CDR3 is TGTGCCAGCGAAAGGACAGGGGGCTCCTACGAGCAGTACTTC. The encoded protein is CASERTGGSYEQYF. The full variable domain, with the rest looked up from reference TRBV19 and TRBJ2-7, is DGGITQSPKYLFRKEGQNVTLSCEQNLNHDAMYWYRQDPGQGLRLIYYSQIVNDFQKGDIAEGYSVSREKKESFPLTVTSAQKNPTAFYLCASERTGGSYEQYFGPGTRLTVT.

By proportion, this clonotype is medium-sized. The CDR3 loop reads CASSPEGWEKLFF. The CDR3 nucleotides are TGTGCCAGCAGTCCCGAGGGTTGGGAAAAACTGTTTTTT. The chain is built from TRBV12-3 or TRBV12-4 and TRBJ1-4; D is undetermined. Trimming shortened V by 5 bases and J by 8 bases, and 12 bases separated the two germline ends. The CDR3 sequence is 13 residues long.

This clonotype is labeled large. The CDR3: CASSLFAITVPEDRGHQPQHF. The CDR3 region has the DNA TGTGCCAGCAGTTTATTCGCCATTACCGTCCCAGAGGACAGGGGGCATCAGCCCCAGCATTTT. The chain is built from TRBV28 and TRBJ1-5, with TRBD1 matching 11 bases. The CDR3 covers 21 residues. V lost 1 base to trimming and J lost 5 bases; unmatched junction nucleotides: 19. CDR1 and CDR2 from the germline V gene are MDHEN and SYDVKM.

This clonotype is classed as large. The CDR3 reads CASSTAGGLDEQFF. CDR3 DNA sequence: TGTGCCAGCAGTACAGCGGGGGGGCTGGATGAGCAGTTCTTC. J is TRBJ2-1 and V is TRBV6-5, with 10 nucleotides matching TRBD2. The CDR3 contains 14 residues. CDR1 and CDR2 (germline): MNHEY, SVGAGI. With V trimmed by 5 bases and J by 8 bases, 6 bases remained unmatched.

Details on this clonotype: Being one base from a much bigger clone, this may be a read error. Here the CDR3 DNA reads TGTGCCACCAGTGATTATGGACTTCCCGCCGGGGAGCTGTTTTTT. Protein product: CATSDYGLPAGELFF. The V call is TRBV24-1, the J call TRBJ2-2, with a weak D call TRBD2 (5 bases). The V end was cut by 2 bases, the J end by 6 bases, with 12 bases between. The CDR3 runs to 15 residues. The V gene's germline CDR1 is KGHDR and CDR2 SFDVKD.